The 18 T cell receptor beta chains reported below all come from one sample, sequenced in a study of blood T cell repertoires in COVID-19. Sequencing used immunoSEQ multiplex PCR; TCRdb keeps in-frame clones, though not all of them. The table lists around 200,000 clones, about 86% of them singletons. Sequenced: peripheral blood. These receptors came from an older woman with COVID-19, enrolled during active disease.

The J gene is TRBJ1-6, the V gene TRBV2, with 9 bases that match TRBD1. V lost 6 bases, J lost 10 bases, and 4 bases stayed unmatched. Looked up from germline, CDR1 is SNHLY and CDR2 is FYNNEI. The CDR3 covers 13 residues. The CDR3 here is CASSGTGSSPLHF. The CDR3 DNA sequence: TGTGCCAGCAGCGGGACAGGGTCCTCACCCCTCCACTTT.

This chain connects TRBV19 to TRBJ1-4; D is uncertain. This CDR3 has 13 residues. Germline assignment: CDR1 LNHDA and CDR2 SQIVND (reference sequence). V dropped 3 bases and J dropped 3 bases, with 5 bases sitting between them. CDR3 coding DNA: TGTGCCAGTAGTATCGGAGCTAATGAAAAACTGTTTTTT. The encoded protein is CASSIGANEKLFF. The variable domain in full, completed from reference TRBV19 and TRBJ1-4, reads DGGITQSPKYLFRKEGQNVTLSCEQNLNHDAMYWYRQDPGQGLRLIYYSQIVNDFQKGDIAEGYSVSREKKESFPLTVTSAQKNPTAFYLCASSIGANEKLFFGSGTQLSVL.

This clone is deemed medium-sized. The gene calls are TRBV6-2 or TRBV6-3 and TRBJ1-2, with a weak D call TRBD1 (6 bases). V lost 4 bases and J lost 4, with 13 bases in between. The CDR3 has 14 amino acids. CDR1 and CDR2 from the germline V gene are MNHEY and SVGEGT. CDR3 sequence reads: CASSSQGLTYGYTF. In DNA form, the CDR3 reads TGTGCCAGCAGTTCCCAGGGGTTAACCTATGGCTACACCTTC.

This rearrangement joins TRBV11-1 to TRBJ2-7; 9 bases align to TRBD1. V was clipped by 5 bases and J by 7 bases; unmatched bases: 6. The length of the CDR3 is 13 residues. Germline V lookup: CDR1 SGHAT, CDR2 FQDESV (reference sequence). Here the CDR3 DNA reads TGTGCCAGCAGCAAAACCGACAGGGGGGAGCAGTACTTC. It is translated as CASSKTDRGEQYF.

The chain is built from TRBV6-5 and TRBJ2-2, with a possible D match to TRBD2 (6 bases). The germline V gene encodes CDR1 MNHEY and CDR2 SVGAGI. The CDR3 has 16 amino acids. V shed 4 bases and J shed 0 bases, with 12 bases lying between them. The CDR3, as DNA: TGTGCCAGCAGTTCCCCACTAGCCCCGAACACCGGGGAGCTGTTTTTT. This translates into CASSSPLAPNTGELFF.

The gene calls are TRBV11-3 and TRBJ1-1, with D uncertain. V was pared by 1 base and J by 3 bases, with 9 bases between. The CDR3 covers 14 residues. CDR1 is SGHNT and CDR2 is YENEEA in the germline V gene. The CDR3 coding sequence is TGTGCCAGCAGCTTAGGTGAGGGTTACACTGAAGCTTTCTTT. Its protein is CASSLGEGYTEAFF.

The chain links TRBV24-1 to TRBJ1-1, with TRBD1 matching 8 bases. This CDR3 is built from 14 residues. Germline lookup yields CDR1 KGHDR and CDR2 SFDVKD. After removal of 7 bases from V and 4 bases from J, the junction contained 7 bases not matched to a gene. The CDR3 DNA follows: TGTGCCACCAGCGGACAGGGAGGAGGCACTGAAGCTTTCTTT. It specifies CATSGQGGGTEAFF.

The chain links TRBV24-1 to TRBJ1-2; tentatively, D is TRBD1 (6 bases). The V end lost 5 bases, the J end lost 3 bases, and 9 bases lay between the germline ends. Germline V gives CDR1 KGHDR, CDR2 SFDVKD. This CDR3 has 13 amino acids. This CDR3 is CATSAQGYYGYTF. The CDR3, as DNA: TGTGCCACCAGTGCGCAGGGGTACTATGGCTACACCTTC.

This chain joins TRBV10-3 and TRBJ2-1, with TRBD2 matching over 11 bases. In germline, CDR1 is ENHRY, CDR2 SYGVKD. This CDR3 is 15 amino acids long. After removal of 6 bases from V and 2 bases from J, the junction contained 3 bases not matched to a gene. This CDR3 is CAISPSGGTYNEQFF. In DNA form, the CDR3 reads TGTGCCATCAGCCCTAGCGGGGGGACCTACAATGAGCAGTTCTTC.

V gene TRBV6-5 combines with J gene TRBJ2-1, with D perhaps TRBD2 (6 bases). Germline-derived CDR1 and CDR2 are MNHEY and SVGAGI. The V and J ends lost 0 bases and 6 bases respectively, with 12 bases between them. This CDR3 comprises 15 residues. CDR3 in amino acids: CASSYSGLAANEQFF. CDR3 nucleotide sequence: TGTGCCAGCAGTTACTCGGGTTTAGCGGCCAATGAGCAGTTCTTC.

The chain couples TRBV5-1 to TRBJ2-1, with 11 bases fitting TRBD2. The V gene's germline CDR1 is SGHRS and CDR2 YFSETQ. The CDR3 has 15 residues. The ends lost 6 bases at V and 5 bases at J; junction bases unmatched: 7. For the CDR3, the DNA is TGCGCCAGCACCTTAACTAGCGGGAGCAACAATGAGCAGTTCTTC. Translated, it gives CASTLTSGSNNEQFF.

The V gene is TRBV4-2, the J gene TRBJ2-1; the match to TRBD2 covers 7 bases. With 4 bases clipped from V and 0 bases from J, the junction kept 9 bases outside the gene matches. CDR3 size: 17 residues. Looked up from germline, CDR1 is LGHNA and CDR2 is YNFKEQ. The CDR3 coding sequence is TGTGCCAGCAGCCCAGGAGGCGGGGAGGGCTCCTACAATGAGCAGTTCTTC. It encodes CASSPGGGEGSYNEQFF.

V and J are TRBV6-5 and TRBJ1-6, with D maybe TRBD1 (5 bases). The CDR3 spans 15 residues. V was clipped by 5 bases and J by 9 bases, with 17 bases between them. The germline V gene has CDR1 MNHEY and CDR2 SVGAGI. The CDR3 DNA follows: TGTGCCAGCAGTCCTCGTGGGGGGATAGGTTCACCCCTCCACTTT. As protein: CASSPRGGIGSPLHF.

The chain joins TRBV9 to TRBJ2-7, with TRBD2 identical over 13 bases. J gave up 3 bases and V 3 bases, and 6 bases lay outside the gene matches. The CDR3 covers 16 residues. The germline V gene has CDR1 SGDLS and CDR2 YYNGEE. Here the CDR3 reads CASSAGLAGLIYEQYF. Here the CDR3 DNA reads TGTGCCAGCAGCGCGGGACTAGCGGGACTGATCTACGAGCAGTACTTC.

This chain connects TRBV28 to TRBJ1-2; TRBD1 matches at 8 bases. Trimming cost V 6 bases and J 5 bases; bases outside gene matches: 5. Germline V gene data show CDR1 as MDHEN and CDR2 as SYDVKM. This CDR3 is 13 amino acids long. The CDR3 region is CASRYTGGYGYTF. The DNA of the CDR3 is TGTGCCAGCAGATATACAGGGGGATATGGCTACACCTTC.

The chain recombines TRBV23-1 with TRBJ2-1; the match to TRBD2 covers 15 bases. TRBV23-1 is identified as an open reading frame with a role that is uncertain. After removal of 10 bases from V and 3 bases from J, the junction contained 10 bases not matched to a gene. The CDR3 covers 17 residues. The CDR3 DNA is TGCGCCACTCGAGGACTAGCGGGAGGGTTTAGCTACAATGAGCAGTTCTTC. Amino acids: CATRGLAGGFSYNEQFF.

V is TRBV7-2 and J is TRBJ1-6; 11 bases are shared with TRBD1. Germline loops: CDR1 SGHTA, CDR2 FQGNSA. The CDR3 has 15 amino acids. J was trimmed by 10 bases and V by 7 bases; bases with no gene match: 9. CDR3 loop: CASTYSGTGGSPLHF. DNA for the CDR3: TGTGCCAGCACCTATTCCGGGACAGGGGGATCACCCCTCCACTTT.

This clone occurred a few times. V and J are TRBV7-3 and TRBJ2-3; D perhaps matches TRBD2 (6 bases). The CDR3 has 14 amino acids. The V end was cut by 5 bases, the J end by 1 base, with 10 bases between. Germline V gives CDR1 SGHTA, CDR2 FQGTGA. CDR3 region: CASSPTGGTDTQYF. The CDR3 nucleotides read TGTGCCAGCAGCCCGACGGGGGGCACAGATACGCAGTATTTT.